The clone carrying this TCR beta chain was recorded many times. The authors amplified TCR beta CDR3 regions, and they did so from RNA transcripts for repertoire sequencing. HTBI primers were used in a first-round RT-PCR, which preceded a second-round multiplex PCR. TCRdb re-derived calls from the multiplex PCR reads in MiXCR, one entry per CDR3 protein. The data hold around 590,000 distinct CDR3 sequences, with about 40% observed a single time. Diagnosis used clinical symptoms, serum thyroxine, TRAb, thyroid ultrasound and orbital computed tomography. The record originates from a study of Graves' ophthalmopathy and Graves' hyperthyroidism. About the research overall: Stable hyperthyroidism was defined by absence of ophthalmopathy within 18 months of follow-up.

This CDR3 is built from 17 residues. Germline CDR1 is SGHRS and CDR2 is YFSETQ. Trimming took 0 bases from V and 2 from J, leaving 14 bases between them. The receptor's source is an adult man with Graves' hyperthyroidism. The chain is built from TRBV5-1 and TRBJ1-4; weak D call: TRBD1 (5 bases). Sequencing input: peripheral blood or thyroid tissue (not recorded which). The CDR3 DNA reads TGCGCCAGCAGCTTGGGGGCAGGGTCGCGTACTAATGAAAAACTGTTTTTT. Translation gives CASSLGAGSRTNEKLFF.